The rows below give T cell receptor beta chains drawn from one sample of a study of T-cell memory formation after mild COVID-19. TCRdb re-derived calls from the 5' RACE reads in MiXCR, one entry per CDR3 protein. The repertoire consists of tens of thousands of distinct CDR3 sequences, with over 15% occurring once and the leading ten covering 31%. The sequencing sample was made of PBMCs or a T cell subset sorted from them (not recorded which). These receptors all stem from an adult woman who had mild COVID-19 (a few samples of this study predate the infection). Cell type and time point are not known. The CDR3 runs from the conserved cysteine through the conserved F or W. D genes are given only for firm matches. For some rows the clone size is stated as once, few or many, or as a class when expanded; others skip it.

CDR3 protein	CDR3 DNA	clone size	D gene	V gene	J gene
CASSPTAEDTQYF	TGTGCCAGCAGCCCCACGGCGGAAGATACGCAGTATTTT	-	-	TRBV12-3/TRBV12-4	TRBJ2-3
CASTTAGSSYNEQFF	TGTGCCAGCACTACGGCAGGGTCATCCTACAATGAGCAGTTCTTC	many	-	TRBV7-9	TRBJ2-1
CASNHWASGSQETQYF	TGTGCCAGCAATCACTGGGCTAGCGGGAGTCAAGAGACCCAGTACTTC	few	TRBD2	TRBV28	TRBJ2-5
CASSFPQGSNPDRDTQYF	TGTGCCAGCAGTTTTCCCCAGGGTTCAAACCCCGACAGGGATACGCAGTATTTT	few	-	TRBV12-3/TRBV12-4	TRBJ2-3
CASSLGYGIGLEYNEQFF	TGTGCCAGCAGCTTAGGATACGGAATTGGACTGGAATACAATGAGCAGTTCTTC	-	-	TRBV7-8	TRBJ2-1
CASSASGSYNEQFF	TGTGCCAGCAGCGCGAGCGGGAGTTATAATGAGCAGTTCTTC	few	TRBD2	TRBV5-4	TRBJ2-1
CASIPWAGFDGELFF	TGTGCCAGCATCCCCTGGGCAGGGTTCGACGGGGAGCTGTTTTTT	few	-	TRBV6-6	TRBJ2-2
CATSRDRAGGPLETQYF	TGTGCCACCAGCAGAGATCGAGCGGGGGGGCCTTTGGAGACCCAGTACTTC	few	TRBD2	TRBV15	TRBJ2-5
CASSYDSWDTEAFF	TGTGCCAGCAGTTACGACAGCTGGGACACTGAAGCTTTCTTT	-	-	TRBV6-5	TRBJ1-1
CASSQDRGGVDYEQYF	TGCGCCAGCAGCCAAGATCGGGGCGGGGTTGACTACGAGCAGTACTTC	-	-	TRBV4-3	TRBJ2-7
CASSFPLNRTGAYNEQFF	TGTGCCAGCAGCTTCCCCCTTAACCGGACAGGGGCGTACAATGAGCAGTTCTTC	-	TRBD1	TRBV7-9	TRBJ2-1
CASTSGGGSFRGGPEDTQYF	TGTGCCAGCACCTCAGGGGGAGGGTCGTTTCGCGGAGGGCCCGAAGATACGCAGTATTTT	few	-	TRBV7-6	TRBJ2-3
CASSVLAGVGDYNEQFF	TGTGCCAGCAGCGTACTAGCGGGAGTGGGTGACTACAATGAGCAGTTCTTC	few	TRBD2	TRBV7-6	TRBJ2-1
CASAGGDNEQFF	TGTGCCAGCGCGGGCGGGGACAATGAGCAGTTCTTC	few	-	TRBV11-2	TRBJ2-1
CASSSRDRTDEQYF	TGTGCCAGCAGCTCAAGGGACAGAACGGACGAGCAGTACTTC	few	TRBD1	TRBV11-2	TRBJ2-7
CSVGPAETGELFF	TGCAGCGTTGGACCAGCGGAAACCGGGGAGCTGTTTTTT	-	-	TRBV29-1	TRBJ2-2
CAWSVSGVLRAFF	TGTGCCTGGAGTGTATCGGGGGTACTTAGGGCTTTCTTT	-	-	TRBV30	TRBJ1-1